A single sample is the source of the 3 T cell receptor beta chains below, sequenced in a study of CXCR3-negative and CXCR3-positive naive CD8 T cells. It was by 5' RACE with UMI labels that the TRB cDNA libraries were prepared. Reanalyzing the 5' RACE reads, TCRdb keeps one entry per CDR3 protein, without DNA. This sample's table reports 43,000 or so distinct CDR3 sequences. Sequencing used naive CXCR3- CD8+ T cells from blood. The subset here: CD45RO-CCR7+CD27+CD95- naive CD8+ T cells lacking CXCR3 (TNR3-). The receptors shown here come from a human donor in good health. Some clones in this sample may be carry-over from other donors' samples.

The rearrangement uses TRBV10-3 and TRBJ2-7. The CDR3 runs to 12 residues. Germline assignment: CDR1 ENHRY and CDR2 SYGVKD. This chain's CDR3 is CAISDSRNEQYF.

The J gene is TRBJ2-1, the V gene TRBV6-2 or TRBV6-3; lacking DNA, the TRBD2 call made by TCRdb goes unchecked. Germline CDR1 and CDR2: MNHEY and SVGEGT. This CDR3 is 14 amino acids long. Here the CDR3 reads CASRNPSGINEQFF.

The CDR3 reads CASSFSGSSYNEQFF. J is TRBJ2-1 and V is TRBV9; TCRdb indicates TRBD2, and absent DNA this call remains unverified. This CDR3 region has 15 residues. Germline V lookup: CDR1 SGDLS, CDR2 YYNGEE.